This TCR beta chain is from a study of regulatory T cells in long-lasting Graves disease. In its sample, this clonotype was seen many times. The TCR beta library used iRepertoire HTBI primers with Arm-PCR amplification of CDR3. MiXCR was run by TCRdb on the multiplex PCR reads, yielding one entry per CDR3 protein. The sample has 520,000 or so distinct CDR3 sequences, around 12% seen once. Described time point: newly diagnosed GD, antithyroid drugs for less than 3 months. Construction of the TCR library relied on RNA isolated from PBMCs. From germline, CDR1 is SEHNR and CDR2 FQNEAQ (reference sequence). The V end lost 0 bases, the J end lost 7 bases, and 10 bases lay between the germline ends. The CDR3 is 15 amino acids. The same sample was also used in a study of T cells in Graves' hyperthyroidism and ophthalmopathy. That publication notes: Within blood appeared most thyroid clonotypes that had expanded above 0.001.

The chain employs TRBV7-9 and TRBJ1-6; no clear D gene. Here the sequenced sample was peripheral blood mononuclear cells (PBMCs), taken at new diagnosis, from a patient treated with antithyroid drugs. This sequence originates from a woman aged 30 to 39 with Graves disease. Here the CDR3 reads CASSLAAVGNSPLHF. The CDR3 nucleotides are TGTGCCAGCAGCTTAGCCGCAGTGGGGAATTCACCCCTCCACTTT.